This T cell receptor beta chain was recovered during a study of blood T cell repertoires in COVID-19. Background on the study: PBMCs, B-cell-depleted T cells, or T cells were the source of the cDNA or gDNA that made up the material.

How the authors handled the data: Nucleated cell number was recorded as an estimate derived from reference gene primer amplification. The repertoire was sequenced with immunoSEQ multiplex PCR; TCRdb's copy has only in-frame clones and lacks some. V, J and clone size were drawn from that table, and D and trimming were deduced from the DNA. Here the sample spans over 300,000 clones, just over 85% being singletons. The length of the CDR3 is 16 residues. Per germline, CDR1 LNHDA and CDR2 SQIVND (reference sequence). V dropped 5 bases and J dropped 10 bases, with 26 bases sitting between them. The sequenced sample consisted of PBMCs or T cells enriched from blood (not recorded which). The chain uses TRBV19 and TRBJ1-2, with a weak D call TRBD1 (6 bases). This receptor was taken from a woman aged 18-35 years who had recovered from COVID-19. The CDR3 DNA sequence: TGTGCCAGTAGTCCGACCAGGTCCAGGGGATCAAGTGTCTACACCTTC. This sequence encodes CASSPTRSRGSSVYTF. The entire variable domain, with the rest obtained from reference TRBV19 and TRBJ1-2, is as follows: DGGITQSPKYLFRKEGQNVTLSCEQNLNHDAMYWYRQDPGQGLRLIYYSQIVNDFQKGDIAEGYSVSREKKESFPLTVTSAQKNPTAFYLCASSPTRSRGSSVYTFGSGTRLTVV.